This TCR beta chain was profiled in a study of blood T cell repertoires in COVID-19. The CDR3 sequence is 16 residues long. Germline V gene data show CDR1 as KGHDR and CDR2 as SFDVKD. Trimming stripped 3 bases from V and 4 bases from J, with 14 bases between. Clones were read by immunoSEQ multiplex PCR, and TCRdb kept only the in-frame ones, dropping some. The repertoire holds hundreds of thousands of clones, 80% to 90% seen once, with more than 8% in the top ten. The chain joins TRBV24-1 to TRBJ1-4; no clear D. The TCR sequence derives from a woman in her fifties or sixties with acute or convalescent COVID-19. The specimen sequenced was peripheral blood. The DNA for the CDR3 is TGTGCCACCAGTGATCCAACAGAGGGTCGTAATGAAAAACTGTTTTTT. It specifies CATSDPTEGRNEKLFF.